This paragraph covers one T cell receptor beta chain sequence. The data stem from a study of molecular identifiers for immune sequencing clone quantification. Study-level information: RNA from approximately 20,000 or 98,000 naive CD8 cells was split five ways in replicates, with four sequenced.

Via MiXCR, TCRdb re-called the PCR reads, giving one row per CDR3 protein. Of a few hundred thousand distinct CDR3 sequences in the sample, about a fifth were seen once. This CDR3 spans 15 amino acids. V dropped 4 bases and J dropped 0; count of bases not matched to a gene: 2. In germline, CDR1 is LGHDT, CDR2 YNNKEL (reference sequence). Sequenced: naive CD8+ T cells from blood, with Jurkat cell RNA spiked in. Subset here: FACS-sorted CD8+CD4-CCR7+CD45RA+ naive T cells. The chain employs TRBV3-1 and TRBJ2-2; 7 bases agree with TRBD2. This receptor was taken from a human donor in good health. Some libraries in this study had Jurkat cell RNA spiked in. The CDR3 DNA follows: TGTGCCAGCAGCCCCCGGGGGGCGAACACCGGGGAGCTGTTTTTT. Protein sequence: CASSPRGANTGELFF.